The present T cell receptor (beta chain) was sequenced within a study of T cell changes during pregnancy in multiple sclerosis. Sequencing used immunoSEQ multiplex PCR; TCRdb keeps in-frame clones, though not all of them. The table records roughly 90,000 clones, 94% of them present only once. Germline V gene data show CDR1 as SEHNR and CDR2 as FQNEAQ (reference sequence). The ends were cut back, 1 base at V and 5 bases at J, with 20 bases in the middle. This CDR3 is 17 amino acids long. The sequence was collected from a female donor with multiple sclerosis, enrolled in a pregnancy study. V gene TRBV7-9 combines with J gene TRBJ1-2; D possibly corresponds to TRBD1 (5 bases). The source was peripheral blood, collected in the third trimester of pregnancy. CDR3 residues: CASSLGGKGDTLYGYTF. In DNA, the CDR3 is TGTGCCAGCAGCTTAGGAGGAAAAGGGGATACTCTATATGGCTACACCTTC.